The clone carrying this T cell receptor (beta chain) appeared many times. This entry is derived from a study of Graves' ophthalmopathy and Graves' hyperthyroidism. RNA transcripts yielded amplified TCR beta CDR3 regions. HTBI primers primed a first-round RT-PCR, and a second-round multiplex PCR followed. TCRdb re-called the multiplex PCR reads with MiXCR, one entry per CDR3 protein. The sample comprises a few hundred thousand distinct CDR3 sequences, under 40% of which are singletons, and around 4.6% rests with the top ten. The germline gives CDR1 ENHRY, CDR2 SYGVKD. The V segment lost 10 bases and the J segment 4 bases; nucleotides outside the gene matches: 3. This CDR3 region has 13 residues.

The V and J genes are TRBV10-3 and TRBJ1-3, with 11 bases matching TRBD1. This receptor was obtained from an adult man with Graves' hyperthyroidism. Sequencing was performed on peripheral blood or thyroid tissue (not recorded which). The CDR3 spells CATDRGLGNTIYF. For the CDR3, the DNA is TGTGCCACGGACAGGGGGCTGGGAAACACCATATATTTT.